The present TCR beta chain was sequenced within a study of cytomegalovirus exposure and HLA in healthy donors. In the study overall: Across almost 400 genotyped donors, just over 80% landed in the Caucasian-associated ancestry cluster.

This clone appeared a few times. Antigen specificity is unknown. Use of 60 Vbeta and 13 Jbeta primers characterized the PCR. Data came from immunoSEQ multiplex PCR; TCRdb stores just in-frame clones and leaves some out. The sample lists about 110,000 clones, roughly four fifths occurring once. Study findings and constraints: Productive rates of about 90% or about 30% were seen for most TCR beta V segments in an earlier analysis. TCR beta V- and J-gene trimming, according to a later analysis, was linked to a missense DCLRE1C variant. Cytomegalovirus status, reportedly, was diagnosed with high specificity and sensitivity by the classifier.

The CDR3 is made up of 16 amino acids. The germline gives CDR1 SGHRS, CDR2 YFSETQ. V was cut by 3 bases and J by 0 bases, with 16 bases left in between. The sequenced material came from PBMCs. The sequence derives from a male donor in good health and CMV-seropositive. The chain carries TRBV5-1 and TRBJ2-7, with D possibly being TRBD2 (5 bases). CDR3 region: CASSSPRDSISYEQYF. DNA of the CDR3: TGCGCCAGCAGCTCCCCCCGGGATTCAATCTCCTACGAGCAGTACTTC.